Below, one T cell receptor beta chain is given with its context. Its antigen is currently unknown. Looked up from germline, CDR1 is GTSNPN and CDR2 is SVGIG (reference sequence). CDR3 size: 13 residues. Trimming stripped 1 base from V and 5 bases from J, with 9 bases between. The data stem from a study of T cell responses to AZD1222 COVID-19 vaccine. Measured with immunoSEQ multiplex PCR; TCRdb has only the in-frame clones, and not every one. The profile shows over 85,000 clones, around nine tenths of them singletons. Study-level results: Spike-specific TCR breadth and depth both grew after two AZD1222 doses. In all cases, repertoires were sampled only after the peak T cell response. Nearly half of spike-specific TCRs reportedly target variant regions that are unmutated in the B.1.351 and B.1.1.7 variants. Donors in the cohort were predominantly white British and more often female, and clonal diversity was possibly underestimated.

The chain recombines TRBV30 with TRBJ1-5, with a possible D match to TRBD1 (5 bases). This receptor was taken from an adult who received the AZD1222 COVID-19 vaccine. Sequenced here: peripheral blood, sampled 28 days after the second AZD1222 dose. The CDR3: CAWSAARDQPQHF. As DNA, the CDR3 is TGTGCCTGGAGTGCAGCCAGGGATCAGCCCCAGCATTTT.